The 30 T cell receptor beta chains below come from one sample, sequenced in a study of blood T cell repertoires in COVID-19. Some clones are missing from TCRdb's copy, which holds only in-frame ones; the method was immunoSEQ multiplex PCR. The table records 150,000 or so clones, approximately 92% of them present only once. Material for sequencing was peripheral blood. The receptors were sampled from a woman aged 45-65 years with acute or convalescent COVID-19.

The rearrangement joins TRBV4-1 to TRBJ1-5, with D unresolved. Germline V gene sequence: CDR1 MGHRA, CDR2 YSYEKL. This CDR3 contains 16 residues. V lost 1 base and J lost 4, with 14 bases in between. As DNA, the CDR3 is TGCGCCAGCAGCCAAGTCGACTCGACGGGTAATCAGCCCCAGCATTTT. Residues: CASSQVDSTGNQPQHF.

V and J are TRBV7-9 and TRBJ2-2; perhaps TRBD2 as D (6 bases). The CDR3 runs 13 residues. The V end was cut by 5 bases, the J end by 6 bases, with 10 bases between. The germline gives CDR1 SEHNR, CDR2 FQNEAQ (reference sequence). The CDR3 spells CASSQTSSGELFF. The DNA of the CDR3 is TGTGCCAGCAGCCAGACTAGTTCCGGGGAGCTGTTTTTT.

The DNA of the CDR3 is TGCGCCAGCAGTTCTTCTGGCCTAGCGGGAGGAGATGAGCAGTTCTTC. Translation: CASSSSGLAGGDEQFF. V and J are TRBV10-2 and TRBJ2-1; 11 bases are a match to TRBD2. Trimming removed 5 bases from V and 8 bases from J; junction bases left unmatched: 11. The CDR3 covers 16 residues. CDR1 is WSHSY, CDR2 SAAADI, per germline.

This chain connects TRBV30 to TRBJ1-3; D is ambiguous. From germline, CDR1 is GTSNPN and CDR2 SVGIG (reference sequence). This CDR3 comprises 14 residues. Trimming removed 4 bases at V and 0 bases at J, with 10 bases between. In nucleotides, the CDR3 is TGTGCCTGGACCCCTATTATCTCTGGAAACACCATATATTTT. Protein sequence: CAWTPIISGNTIYF.

The table lists this clone with a count of one. The V gene is TRBV4-2, the J gene TRBJ1-1; D gene ambiguous. With 5 bases removed from V and 1 base from J, the gap between germline ends came to 11 bases. CDR1 is LGHNA, CDR2 YNFKEQ, per germline. The CDR3 covers 14 residues. The CDR3 DNA is TGTGCCAGCAGCAGATTGGAGGGGAACACTGAAGCTTTCTTT. Its translation is CASSRLEGNTEAFF.

V is TRBV3-1 (or the pseudogene TRBV3-2) and J is TRBJ1-4; possible D gene TRBD1, 5 bases. CDR1 is LGHDT and CDR2 is YNNKEL in the germline V gene (reference sequence). The V end was cut by 2 bases, the J end by 8 bases, with 18 bases between. The CDR3 is 16 residues long. DNA for the CDR3: TGTGCCAGCAGCCAATCGCCGGTACCCTGGGGCGAAAAACTGTTTTTT. Protein: CASSQSPVPWGEKLFF.

The rearrangement joins TRBV12-5 to TRBJ2-2; D is undetermined. Germline loops: CDR1 LGHNT, CDR2 FRNRAP. Trimming stripped 4 bases from V and 3 bases from J, with 9 bases between. The CDR3 sequence is 14 residues long. In nucleotides, the CDR3 is TGTGCTAGTGGTTCCGACACATACACCGGGGAGCTGTTTTTT. Translating it yields CASGSDTYTGELFF. The variable domain in full, with the rest retrieved from reference TRBV12-5 and TRBJ2-2, is DARVTQTPRHKVTEMGQEVTMRCQPILGHNTVFWYRQTMMQGLELLAYFRNRAPLDDSGMPKDRFSAEMPDATLATLKIQPSEPRDSAVYFCASGSDTYTGELFFGEGSRLTVL.

This chain connects TRBV24-1 to TRBJ2-7; no clear D. The CDR3 extends over 14 amino acids. The germline V gene encodes CDR1 KGHDR and CDR2 SFDVKD. The V and J ends lost 2 bases and 2 bases respectively, with 9 bases between them. CDR3 amino acids: CATSDSRIPYEQYF. As DNA, the CDR3 is TGTGCCACCAGTGATTCTAGGATACCCTACGAGCAGTACTTC.

This clone was found once. The V call is TRBV6-5, the J call TRBJ2-7, with TRBD1 matching 7 bases. The CDR3 extends over 15 amino acids. The V segment lost 5 bases and the J segment 0 bases; nucleotides outside the gene matches: 7. The V gene's germline CDR1 is MNHEY and CDR2 SVGAGI. CDR3 DNA: TGTGCCAGCAGTAAGGACAGGTCCAGCTCCTACGAGCAGTACTTC. Protein: CASSKDRSSSYEQYF.

This chain joins TRBV19 and TRBJ1-2, with D hard to call. Trimming took off 3 bases at V and 0 bases at J, with 14 bases between the two ends. The V gene's germline CDR1 is LNHDA and CDR2 SQIVND (reference sequence). The CDR3 is made up of 16 amino acids. In DNA, the CDR3 is TGTGCCAGTAGTATGGGCGTAGAGGGAGCTAACTATGGCTACACCTTC. This gives the protein CASSMGVEGANYGYTF.

The chain links TRBV30 to TRBJ1-1, with 7 nucleotides matching TRBD1. The CDR3 length is 13 residues. CDR1 and CDR2 from the germline V gene are GTSNPN and SVGIG (reference sequence). The V gene end was trimmed by 0 bases and the J gene end by 4 bases; junction bases not matched to a gene: 2. The CDR3 region has the DNA TGTGCCTGGAGTGTAGGGGACAGCACTGAAGCTTTCTTT. Its protein is CAWSVGDSTEAFF.

This clone showed up just once. This chain links TRBV7-9 with TRBJ1-2; a possible D gene is TRBD1 (6 bases). V lost 3 bases, J lost 3 bases, and 11 bases lay in between. Per the germline V gene, CDR1 is SEHNR and CDR2 is FQNEAQ (reference sequence). The CDR3 loop spans 14 amino acids. Written as DNA, the CDR3 is TGTGCCAGCAGCTTCGGACAGAAAGACTATGGCTACACCTTC. It yields the protein CASSFGQKDYGYTF.

The V gene is TRBV6-5, the J gene TRBJ1-4; 9 positions agree with TRBD1. Germline loops: CDR1 MNHEY, CDR2 SVGAGI. Trimming at V came to 5 bases and at J to 5 bases, leaving 3 bases not matched to a gene. This CDR3 contains 14 residues. CDR3 sequence: CASSRDRVNEKLFF. CDR3 DNA: TGTGCCAGCAGTAGGGACAGGGTAAATGAAAAACTGTTTTTT.

J is TRBJ2-7 and V is TRBV6-2 or TRBV6-3; 9 nucleotides align to TRBD2. This CDR3 has 16 residues. Germline values: CDR1 MNHEY, CDR2 SVGEGT. The trim removed 3 bases at V and 1 base at J, leaving 7 bases unmatched. Written as DNA, the CDR3 is TGTGCCAGCAGTTATTCCCTAGCGGGGATTTCCTACGAGCAGTACTTC. The encoded protein is CASSYSLAGISYEQYF.

CDR3 sequence: CASSPPTAGPLSGNTIYF. CDR3 DNA: TGTGCCAGCTCACCGCCGACAGCCGGCCCTCTCTCTGGAAACACCATATATTTT. The genes are TRBV18 and TRBJ1-3, with a weak D call TRBD1 (5 bases). CDR3 length: 18 residues. V was clipped by 3 bases and J by 0 bases, with 18 bases between them. Germline V gene sequence: CDR1 KGHSH, CDR2 LQKENI.

The chain employs TRBV18 and TRBJ2-3; tentatively, D is TRBD2 (5 bases). The germline CDR1 and CDR2 sequences are KGHSH and LQKENI. CDR3 length equals 15 residues. V was pared by 2 bases and J by 3 bases, with 12 bases between. The CDR3 sequence is CASSPYSPGTDTQYF. CDR3 bases: TGTGCCAGCTCACCATATTCTCCGGGGACAGATACGCAGTATTTT. Looking up the rest from reference TRBV18 and TRBJ2-3 gives the full variable domain: NAGVMQNPRHLVRRRGQEARLRCSPMKGHSHVYWYRQLPEEGLKFMVYLQKENIIDESGMPKERFSAEFPKEGPSILRIQQVVRGDSAAYFCASSPYSPGTDTQYFGPGTRLTVL.

The V gene is TRBV10-3, the J gene TRBJ1-1; 10 bases agree with TRBD1. The CDR3 has 13 amino acids. Germline V CDR1 and CDR2: ENHRY, SYGVKD. V trimming: 6 bases; J trimming: 6 bases; junction bases outside the gene matches: 4. The CDR3 loop is CAIRDRGRAEAFF. CDR3 bases: TGTGCCATCAGGGACAGGGGGAGGGCTGAAGCTTTCTTT.

This chain uses TRBV28 with TRBJ1-2; tentatively, D is TRBD1 (6 bases). The CDR3 runs to 12 residues. CDR1 MDHEN and CDR2 SYDVKM come from the germline V gene. Trimming took off 4 bases at V and 8 bases at J, with 11 bases between the two ends. The CDR3 DNA reads as TGTGCCAGCAGTTCGAACAGGGTCGGCTACACCTTC. Amino acid sequence: CASSSNRVGYTF.

The J gene is TRBJ2-7, the V gene TRBV7-9; D is unclear. The V gene lost 4 bases and the J gene lost 6 bases, with 13 bases spanning the gap. Germline CDR1 and CDR2: SEHNR and FQNEAQ (reference sequence). This CDR3 contains 13 residues. The CDR3 DNA is TGTGCCAGCAGCTCGACGGCCGGCGGCGAGCAGTACTTC. The encoded protein is CASSSTAGGEQYF.

The count of this clone is one. V gene TRBV4-1 combines with J gene TRBJ1-1; TRBD1 is a possible D gene (5 bases). Looked up from germline, CDR1 is MGHRA and CDR2 is YSYEKL. Trimming took off 3 bases at V and 5 bases at J, with 16 bases between the two ends. This CDR3 contains 15 residues. The CDR3: CASSHYKGRKTEAFF. CDR3 in DNA: TGCGCCAGCAGCCACTATAAGGGGAGGAAGACTGAAGCTTTCTTT.

The V gene is TRBV7-2, the J gene TRBJ2-2, with TRBD2 as a possible D gene (6 bases). Trimming shortened V by 4 bases and J by 2 bases, and 8 bases separated the two germline ends. This CDR3 is built from 14 residues. Looked up from germline, CDR1 is SGHTA and CDR2 is FQGNSA. This CDR3 is CASSWTKNTGELFF. In DNA, the CDR3 is TGTGCCAGCAGCTGGACTAAAAACACCGGGGAGCTGTTTTTT.

The rearrangement uses TRBV6-5 and TRBJ1-1; 8 bases line up with TRBD1. The CDR3 totals 11 residues. Germline values: CDR1 MNHEY, CDR2 SVGAGI. The J segment lost 10 bases and the V segment lost 6 bases, leaving 4 bases of the junction unmatched. The CDR3 sequence: CASSSQGGAFF. DNA for the CDR3: TGTGCCAGCAGCTCACAGGGGGGAGCTTTCTTT.

This chain connects TRBV7-8 to TRBJ1-5; D gene unclear. CDR1 and CDR2 from the germline V gene are SGHVS and FQNEAQ. This CDR3 spans 13 amino acids. Deletions cut 4 bases from V and 1 base from J, with 5 bases between. The CDR3 DNA is TGTGCCAGCAGCTACGGGAGCAATCAGCCCCAGCATTTT. Translating gives CASSYGSNQPQHF. The full variable domain, in which reference TRBV7-8 and TRBJ1-5 provide the parts outside the CDR3, is GAGVSQSPRYKVAKRGQDVALRCDPISGHVSLFWYQQALGQGPEFLTYFQNEAQLDKSGLPSDRFFAERPEGSVSTLKIQRTQQEDSAVYLCASSYGSNQPQHFGDGTRLSIL.

V gene TRBV25-1 combines with J gene TRBJ1-6, with D possibly TRBD1 on 6 matching bases. This CDR3 comprises 14 residues. The V gene's germline CDR1 is MGHDK and CDR2 SYGVNS. V shed 4 bases and J shed 7 bases, with 11 bases lying between them. Here the CDR3 reads CASSVTGKNSPLHF. The CDR3 DNA is TGTGCCAGCAGTGTTACAGGGAAAAATTCACCCCTCCACTTT.

CDR3: CSVEDRVITGELFF. In DNA form, the CDR3 reads TGCAGCGTTGAGGACAGGGTAATTACCGGGGAGCTGTTTTTT. The chain employs TRBV29-1 and TRBJ2-2; 8 nucleotides line up with TRBD1. The CDR3 spans 14 residues. In germline, CDR1 is SQVTM, CDR2 ANQGSEA. The V gene end was trimmed by 3 bases and the J gene end by 5 bases; junction bases not matched to a gene: 5.

This sequence joins TRBV4-1 and TRBJ2-1, with D possibly being TRBD1 (5 bases). Germline-derived CDR1 and CDR2 are MGHRA and YSYEKL. This CDR3 comprises 14 residues. Trimming left V 4 bases short and J 0 bases short, with 7 bases between. The CDR3 is CASSRTSSYNEQFF. CDR3 sequence (DNA): TGCGCCAGCAGCCGGACAAGCTCCTACAATGAGCAGTTCTTC.

The V and J genes are TRBV3-1 (or the pseudogene TRBV3-2) and TRBJ1-6; weak D call: TRBD1 (5 bases). The ends were cut back, 0 bases at V and 9 bases at J, with 12 bases in the middle. The CDR3 covers 15 residues. Germline-derived CDR1 and CDR2 are LGHDT and YNNKEL (reference sequence). The CDR3 nucleotides read TGTGCCAGCAGCCAAGATTCAGGGAAGAGTTCACCCCTCCACTTT. Protein: CASSQDSGKSSPLHF.

The chain employs TRBV20-1 and TRBJ2-1; 10 bases match TRBD1. Unmatched junction bases numbered 5, after V lost 3 bases and J lost 3 bases. The CDR3 runs to 15 residues. CDR1 and CDR2 (germline): DFQATT, SNEGSKA (reference sequence). The CDR3 is CSASEGTGDYNEQFF. As DNA, the CDR3 is TGCAGTGCTAGTGAGGGGACAGGGGACTACAATGAGCAGTTCTTC.

V and J are TRBV5-5 and TRBJ2-7; 7 bases are shared with TRBD1. There are 16 residues in the CDR3. The trim removed 0 bases at V and 0 bases at J, leaving 6 bases unmatched. CDR1 and CDR2 (germline): SGHKS, YYEKEE (reference sequence). The CDR3 region is CASSLVGPGGSYEQYF. CDR3 sequence (DNA): TGTGCCAGCAGCTTGGTAGGGCCAGGGGGCTCCTACGAGCAGTACTTC.

The V gene is TRBV6-1, the J gene TRBJ1-2; TRBD1 might be the D (5 bases). Germline lookup yields CDR1 MNHNS and CDR2 SASEGT. The CDR3 runs to 17 residues. Trimming took off 0 bases at V and 8 bases at J, with 22 bases between the two ends. The chain's CDR3 is CASSEAQGPGGGRGYTF. The CDR3 nucleotides are TGTGCCAGCAGTGAAGCTCAGGGACCGGGTGGAGGGAGGGGCTACACCTTC.